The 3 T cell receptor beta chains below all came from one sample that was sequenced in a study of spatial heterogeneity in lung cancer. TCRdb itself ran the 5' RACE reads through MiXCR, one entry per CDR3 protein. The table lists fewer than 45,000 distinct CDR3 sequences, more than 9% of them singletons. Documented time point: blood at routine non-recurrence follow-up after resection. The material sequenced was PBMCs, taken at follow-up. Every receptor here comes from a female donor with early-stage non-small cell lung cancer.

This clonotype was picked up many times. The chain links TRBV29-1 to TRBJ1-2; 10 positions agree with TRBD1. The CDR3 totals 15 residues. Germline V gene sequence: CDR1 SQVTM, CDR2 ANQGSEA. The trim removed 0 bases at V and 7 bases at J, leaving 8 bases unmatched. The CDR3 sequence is CSVEDGDRGSSGYTF. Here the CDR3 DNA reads TGCAGCGTTGAAGATGGGGACAGGGGTAGTAGTGGCTACACCTTC.

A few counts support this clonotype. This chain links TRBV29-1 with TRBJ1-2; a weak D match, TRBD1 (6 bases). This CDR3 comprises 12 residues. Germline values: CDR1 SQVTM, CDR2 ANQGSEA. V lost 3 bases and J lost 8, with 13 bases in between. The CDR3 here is CSVEGSGDGYTF. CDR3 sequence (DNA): TGCAGCGTTGAGGGTTCAGGGGACGGCTACACCTTC.

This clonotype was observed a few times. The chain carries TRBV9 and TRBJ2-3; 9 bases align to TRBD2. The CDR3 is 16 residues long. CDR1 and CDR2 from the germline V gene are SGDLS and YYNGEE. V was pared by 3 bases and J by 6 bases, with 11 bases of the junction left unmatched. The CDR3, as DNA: TGTGCCAGCAGCGCGTACGGGATGCGGGGGGGTGATACGCAGTATTTT. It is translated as CASSAYGMRGGDTQYF. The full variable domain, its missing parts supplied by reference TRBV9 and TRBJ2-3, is DSGVTQTPKHLITATGQRVTLRCSPRSGDLSVYWYQQSLDQGLQFLIQYYNGEERAKGNILERFSAQQFPDLHSELNLSSLELGDSALYFCASSAYGMRGGDTQYFGPGTRLTVL.